The entry below gives a single T cell receptor (beta chain) sequence along with its context. The antigen is unknown. The sample originates from a study of blood T cells in healthy people across ages. Isolation yielded PBMCs, at least 6.5 million per sample, in every case. Samples each had at least 6 micrograms of total RNA extracted. CDR1 is SQVTM, CDR2 ANQGSEA, per germline. This CDR3 is built from 14 residues. J was trimmed by 2 bases and V by 5 bases; bases with no gene match: 6. General study findings and limits: Diversity of TCR beta correlated strongly with naive T cell percentage.

Using a J-beta primer mix together with a sample-barcoded 5' primer, a second PCR was run for roughly 6 to 11 cycles. TCRdb reprocessed the 5' RACE reads with MiXCR, giving one entry per CDR3 protein. The table has roughly 1.5 million distinct CDR3 sequences, approximately 43% seen once. V is TRBV29-1 and J is TRBJ2-3, with 8 bases lining up with TRBD1. The sequence was collected from a woman younger than 35 in good health. What was sequenced was blood. The CDR3 is CSVSGGAATDTQYF. The CDR3 DNA reads TGCAGCGTTTCAGGGGGCGCAGCCACAGATACGCAGTATTTT.